This TCR beta chain was sequenced for a study of a mutant IDH1 vaccine in newly diagnosed glioma. This clone is judged medium-sized. The antigen is undetermined. Deletions cut 5 bases from V and 0 bases from J, with 11 bases between. Germline lookup yields CDR1 SGHVS and CDR2 FQNEAQ. This CDR3 has 15 residues. The data were produced by immunoSEQ multiplex PCR, yet TCRdb's version contains in-frame clones alone and is incomplete. The sample shows fewer than 55,000 clones, 81% of them seen only once. Time point reported: week 35, safety follow-up. The vaccine gave 300 ug of a 20-mer mutant IDH1 peptide subcutaneously per dose.

The receptor's source is a woman aged 40 to 49 with glioma. Some clones in this sample may be carry-over from other donors' samples. The chain is built from TRBV7-8 and TRBJ1-3; D call uncertain. Here the sequenced sample was PBMCs, taken from a glioma patient whose treatment included an IDH1 peptide vaccine. The CDR3 DNA reads as TGTGCCAGCAGCCCACGTCTCAGCTCTGGAAACACCATATATTTT. Translation gives CASSPRLSSGNTIYF.